The next 5 T cell receptor beta chains were all read from a single sample in a study of blood T cell repertoires in COVID-19. The data were produced by immunoSEQ multiplex PCR, yet TCRdb's version contains in-frame clones alone and is incomplete. Here the sample spans about 87,000 clones, 80% to 95% being singletons. Sequenced: peripheral blood. The receptors originated from a man aged 18 to 35 with COVID-19, enrolled during active disease.

The chain uses TRBV7-8 and TRBJ1-3; D may be TRBD1 (6 bases). Trimming took 1 base from V and 0 from J, leaving 22 bases between them. The CDR3 consists of 20 residues. Germline CDR1 and CDR2: SGHVS and FQNEAQ. The chain's CDR3 is CASSLVGRGVGGPSGNTIYF. The CDR3 bases are TGTGCCAGCAGCTTAGTAGGCAGGGGAGTCGGAGGACCCTCTGGAAACACCATATATTTT.

The rearrangement uses TRBV19 and TRBJ2-5; 7 nucleotides match TRBD2. Germline loops: CDR1 LNHDA, CDR2 SQIVND (reference sequence). This CDR3 has 14 amino acids. The V segment lost 5 bases and the J segment 4 bases; nucleotides outside the gene matches: 7. The CDR3 region is CASSSREGRETQYF. The CDR3 DNA sequence: TGTGCCAGTAGTTCGAGGGAGGGCAGAGAGACCCAGTACTTC.

This rearrangement joins TRBV19 to TRBJ1-3, with D perhaps TRBD1 (5 bases). CDR1 is LNHDA, CDR2 SQIVND, per germline (reference sequence). The CDR3 runs to 16 residues. Trimming pared 0 bases from V and 2 bases from J, leaving 11 bases between. The CDR3 nucleotides are TGTGCCAGTAGTATAGATGGGACTTATACTGGAAACACCATATATTTT. Its translation: CASSIDGTYTGNTIYF.

The genes are TRBV13 and TRBJ2-1; 10 nucleotides align to TRBD2. This CDR3 is built from 14 residues. The germline gives CDR1 PRHDT, CDR2 FYEKMQ (reference sequence). After removal of 10 bases from V and 15 bases from J, the junction contained 18 bases not matched to a gene. As DNA, the CDR3 is TGTGCCACCCACCTAGCGGGAGAAACCTTGGAGGGGTTCTTC. It yields the protein CATHLAGETLEGFF.

The chain carries TRBV5-5 and TRBJ2-7, with a possible D match to TRBD2 (7 bases). Deletions cut 4 bases from V and 5 bases from J, with 16 bases between. The CDR3 consists of 14 residues. CDR1 and CDR2 (germline): SGHKS, YYEKEE (reference sequence). CDR3 region: CASSPAGARNEQYF. As DNA, the CDR3 is TGTGCCAGCAGCCCGGCGGGGGCGCGAAACGAGCAGTACTTC. The entire variable domain, with the rest obtained from reference TRBV5-5 and TRBJ2-7, is as follows: DAGVTQSPTHLIKTRGQQVTLRCSPISGHKSVSWYQQVLGQGPQFIFQYYEKEERGRGNFPDRFSARQFPNYSSELNVNALLLGDSALYLCASSPAGARNEQYFGPGTRLTVT.